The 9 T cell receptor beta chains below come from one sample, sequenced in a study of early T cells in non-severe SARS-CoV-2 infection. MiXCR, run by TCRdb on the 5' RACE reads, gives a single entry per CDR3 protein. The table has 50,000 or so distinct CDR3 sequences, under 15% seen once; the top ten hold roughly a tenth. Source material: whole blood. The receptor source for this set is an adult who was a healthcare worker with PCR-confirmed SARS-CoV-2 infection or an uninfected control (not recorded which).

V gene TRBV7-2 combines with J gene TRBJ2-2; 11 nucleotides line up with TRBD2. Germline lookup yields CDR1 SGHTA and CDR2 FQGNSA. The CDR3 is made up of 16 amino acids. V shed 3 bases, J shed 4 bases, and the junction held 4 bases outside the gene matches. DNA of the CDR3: TGTGCCAGCAGCTTTAGACTAGCGGGGTTCACCGGGGAGCTGTTTTTT. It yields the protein CASSFRLAGFTGELFF.

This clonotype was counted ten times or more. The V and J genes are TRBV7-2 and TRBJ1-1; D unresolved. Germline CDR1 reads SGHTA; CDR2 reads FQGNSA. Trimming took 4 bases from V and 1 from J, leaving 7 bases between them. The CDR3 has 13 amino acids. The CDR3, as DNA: TGTGCCAGCAGCTACAGCAAGAACACTGAAGCTTTCTTT. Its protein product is CASSYSKNTEAFF.

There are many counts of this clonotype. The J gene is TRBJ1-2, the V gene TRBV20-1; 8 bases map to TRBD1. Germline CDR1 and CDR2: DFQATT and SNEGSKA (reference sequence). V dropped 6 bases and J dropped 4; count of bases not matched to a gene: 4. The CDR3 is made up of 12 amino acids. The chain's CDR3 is CSAGQGGYGYTF. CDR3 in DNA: TGCAGTGCCGGACAGGGCGGCTATGGCTACACCTTC.

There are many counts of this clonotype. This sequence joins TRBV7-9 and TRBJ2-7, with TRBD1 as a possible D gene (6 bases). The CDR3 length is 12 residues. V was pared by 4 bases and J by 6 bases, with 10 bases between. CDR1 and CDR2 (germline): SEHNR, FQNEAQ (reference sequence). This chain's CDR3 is CASSSQGPEQYF. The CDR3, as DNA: TGTGCCAGCAGCTCACAGGGTCCCGAGCAGTACTTC.

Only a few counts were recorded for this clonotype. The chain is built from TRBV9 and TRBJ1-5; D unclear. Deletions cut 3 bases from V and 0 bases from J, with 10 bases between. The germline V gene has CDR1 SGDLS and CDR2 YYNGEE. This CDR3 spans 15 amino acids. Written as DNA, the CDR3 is TGTGCCAGCAGCGGGGAGGGAGATAGCAATCAGCCCCAGCATTTT. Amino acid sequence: CASSGEGDSNQPQHF.

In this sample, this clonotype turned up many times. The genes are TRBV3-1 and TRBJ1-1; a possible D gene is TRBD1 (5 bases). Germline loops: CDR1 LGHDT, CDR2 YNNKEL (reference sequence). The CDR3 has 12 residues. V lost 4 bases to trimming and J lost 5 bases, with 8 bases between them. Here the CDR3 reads CASSPEGTEAFF. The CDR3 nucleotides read TGTGCCAGCAGCCCAGAGGGGACTGAAGCTTTCTTT.

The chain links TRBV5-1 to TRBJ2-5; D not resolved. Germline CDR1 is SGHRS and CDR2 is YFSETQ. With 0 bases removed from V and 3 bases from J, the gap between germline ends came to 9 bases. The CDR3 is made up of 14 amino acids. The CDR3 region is CASSLAGSEETQYF. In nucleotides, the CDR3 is TGCGCCAGCAGCTTGGCGGGCAGTGAAGAGACCCAGTACTTC.

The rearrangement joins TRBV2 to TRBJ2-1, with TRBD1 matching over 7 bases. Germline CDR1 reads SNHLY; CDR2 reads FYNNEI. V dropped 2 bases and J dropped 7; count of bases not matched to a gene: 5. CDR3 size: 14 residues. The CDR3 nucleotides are TGTGCCAGCAGTGAAAGACAGGGTACGAATGAGCAGTTCTTC. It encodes CASSERQGTNEQFF.

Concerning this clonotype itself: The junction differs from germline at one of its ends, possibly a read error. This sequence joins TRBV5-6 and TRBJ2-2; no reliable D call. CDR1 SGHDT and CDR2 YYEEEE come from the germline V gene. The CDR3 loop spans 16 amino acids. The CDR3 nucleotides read TGTGCCAGCAGCTTGGCCGGGCAGCCGAACACCGAGGAGCTGTTTTTT. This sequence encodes CASSLAGQPNTEELFF.